One and the same sample provided the 32 T cell receptor beta chains below, sequenced in a study of blood T cell repertoires in COVID-19. Sequencing used immunoSEQ multiplex PCR; TCRdb keeps in-frame clones, though not all of them. The sample contains roughly 100,000 clones, more than 75% of which appear only once. Specimen: peripheral blood. These receptors all come from a man aged 55 to 70 with active or convalescent COVID-19.

This clone has just one count. The V call is TRBV6-6, the J call TRBJ2-7; 9 nucleotides align to TRBD1. The CDR3 runs 15 residues. V shed 0 bases and J 4 bases; nucleotides not matched to a gene: 4. Germline lookup yields CDR1 MNHNY and CDR2 SVGAGI (reference sequence). For the CDR3, the DNA is TGTGCCAGCAGTTACTCCCGGGACAGGGTTTACGAGCAGTACGTC. This translates into CASSYSRDRVYEQYV.

The chain combines TRBV6-2 or TRBV6-3 with TRBJ2-2; 8 nucleotides line up with TRBD1. Germline CDR1 reads MNHEY; CDR2 reads SVGEGT. V lost 5 bases, J lost 3 bases, and 2 bases stayed unmatched. This CDR3 is 14 amino acids long. The chain's CDR3 is CASSQGAHTGELFF. In nucleotides, the CDR3 is TGTGCCAGCAGTCAGGGGGCCCACACCGGGGAGCTGTTTTTT.

This rearrangement joins TRBV30 to TRBJ2-2; TRBD2 matches 11 bases. Unmatched junction bases numbered 3, after V lost 1 base and J lost 5 bases. The germline V gene encodes CDR1 GTSNPN and CDR2 SVGIG (reference sequence). The CDR3 is 15 amino acids. CDR3 in amino acids: CAWSATSGTTGELFF. Written as DNA, the CDR3 is TGTGCCTGGAGTGCGACTAGCGGGACGACCGGGGAGCTGTTTTTT.

The chain recombines TRBV27 with TRBJ1-1; D is perhaps TRBD1 (5 bases). This CDR3 region has 14 residues. With 2 bases removed from V and 1 base from J, the gap between germline ends came to 8 bases. The germline V gene encodes CDR1 MNHEY and CDR2 SMNVEV (reference sequence). CDR3 protein: CASSLRGTNTEAFF. The DNA of the CDR3 is TGTGCCAGCAGTTTACGGGGGACGAACACTGAAGCTTTCTTT.

This chain uses TRBV2 with TRBJ2-1; 7 positions match TRBD2. The J segment lost 8 bases and the V segment lost 6 bases, leaving 7 bases of the junction unmatched. There are 13 residues in the CDR3. Germline CDR1 and CDR2: SNHLY and FYNNEI. The CDR3 loop is CASRKGRGDEQFF. As DNA, the CDR3 is TGTGCCAGCAGGAAAGGCCGGGGGGATGAGCAGTTCTTC.

The chain uses TRBV9 and TRBJ2-1; 7 bases are a match to TRBD2. V lost 0 bases, J lost 7 bases, and 7 bases stayed unmatched. This CDR3 comprises 15 residues. Germline-derived CDR1 and CDR2 are SGDLS and YYNGEE. DNA for the CDR3: TGTGCCAGCAGCGTAGAAGGCGGGAGTATAAATGAGCAGTTCTTC. Amino acid sequence: CASSVEGGSINEQFF.

This clone was seen a handful of times. The V call is TRBV29-1, the J call TRBJ2-7; TRBD1 is a possible D gene (5 bases). The CDR3 covers 12 residues. Germline V gene data show CDR1 as SQVTM and CDR2 as ANQGSEA. The germline V and J ends were trimmed by 6 bases and 3 bases, with 12 bases remaining between them. The CDR3 coding sequence is TGCAGCGTCGCACAAGGGGTCTACGAGCAGTACTTC. The encoded protein is CSVAQGVYEQYF.

The chain carries TRBV6-2 or TRBV6-3 and TRBJ2-2; 10 bases align to TRBD2. The germline V gene encodes CDR1 MNHEY and CDR2 SVGEGT. The CDR3 totals 14 residues. The J segment lost 5 bases and the V segment lost 3 bases, leaving 0 bases of the junction unmatched. In DNA form, the CDR3 reads TGTGCCAGCAGTTATAGCGGGAGGACCGGGGAGCTGTTTTTT. This translates into CASSYSGRTGELFF.

The gene calls are TRBV2 and TRBJ1-5; 11 nucleotides agree with TRBD1. Germline assignment: CDR1 SNHLY and CDR2 FYNNEI. There are 15 residues in the CDR3. V lost 8 bases, J lost 7 bases, and 10 bases stayed unmatched. CDR3 in DNA: TGTGCCAGCCAAGGACAGGGGGCGCGCGGACAGCCCCAGCATTTT. Translation gives CASQGQGARGQPQHF.

The chain combines TRBV19 with TRBJ1-5; D remains ambiguous. Germline CDR1 and CDR2: LNHDA and SQIVND (reference sequence). V shed 6 bases and J shed 1 base, with 16 bases lying between them. The CDR3 loop spans 16 amino acids. The CDR3 nucleotides read TGTGCCAGTAGAGTATATACGGAGATCAGCAATCAGCCCCAGCATTTT. Its protein is CASRVYTEISNQPQHF.

Turning to this clone: A read error may account for a junction end that differs from germline. CDR3 residues: CASSSLRAKTGELFF. The DNA of the CDR3 is TGTGCCAGCAGCTCCCTGAGGGCGAAAACCGGGGAGCTGTTTTTT. This sequence joins TRBV7-8 and TRBJ2-2, with a tentative D call TRBD2 (5 bases). Germline V gene lookup returns CDR1 SGHVS and CDR2 FQNEAQ. The length of the CDR3 is 15 residues.

This chain joins TRBV10-3 and TRBJ2-5; D not resolved. The V gene's germline CDR1 is ENHRY and CDR2 SYGVKD. The CDR3 spans 12 residues. V lost 6 bases, J lost 2 bases, and 7 bases lay in between. The CDR3 is CAISLIQETQYF. The CDR3, as DNA: TGTGCCATCAGCCTTATACAAGAGACCCAGTACTTC.

V and J are TRBV7-6 and TRBJ2-1, with D possibly being TRBD2 (6 bases). V gave up 5 bases and J gave up 0 bases, with 11 bases separating them. Germline CDR1 and CDR2: SGHVS and FNYEAQ. This CDR3 is 15 amino acids long. CDR3 protein: CASSPGSFSYNEQFF. The CDR3 DNA is TGTGCCAGCAGCCCCGGGAGTTTCTCCTACAATGAGCAGTTCTTC.

The CDR3 region has the DNA TGTGCCAGTAGTATAGGCAGGGATAGAAACATTCAGTACTTC. Its translation is CASSIGRDRNIQYF. The chain combines TRBV19 with TRBJ2-4, with a possible D match to TRBD1 (5 bases). V was cut by 1 base and J by 6 bases, with 10 bases left in between. Germline V CDR1 and CDR2: LNHDA, SQIVND (reference sequence). CDR3 size: 14 residues.

The chain combines TRBV19 with TRBJ2-2; maybe TRBD1 (5 bases). The CDR3 is 14 residues long. The V gene lost 6 bases and the J gene lost 0 bases, with 8 bases spanning the gap. CDR1 is LNHDA and CDR2 is SQIVND in the germline V gene (reference sequence). The CDR3 DNA reads as TGTGCCAGTAGCCAACAGGCGAACACCGGGGAGCTGTTTTTT. This translates into CASSQQANTGELFF.

This chain uses TRBV29-1 with TRBJ1-2, with 7 bases fitting TRBD1. The V gene end was trimmed by 4 bases and the J gene end by 4 bases; junction bases not matched to a gene: 6. The CDR3 contains 13 residues. The germline CDR1 and CDR2 sequences are SQVTM and ANQGSEA. CDR3 region: CSVGAGGSYGYTF. CDR3 DNA sequence: TGCAGCGTTGGGGCAGGGGGTAGCTATGGCTACACCTTC.

This chain links TRBV3-1 (or the pseudogene TRBV3-2) with TRBJ2-7, with 10 bases lining up with TRBD2. V lost 5 bases, J lost 5 bases, and 12 bases stayed unmatched. Per germline, CDR1 LGHDT and CDR2 YNNKEL (reference sequence). The CDR3 runs 16 residues. CDR3 sequence (DNA): TGTGCCAGCAGCTTCCTCCTAGCGGGAGAATGTCACGAGCAGTACGTC. It yields the protein CASSFLLAGECHEQYV.

V usage is TRBV2 and J usage is TRBJ2-7; D possibly corresponds to TRBD1 (6 bases). Trimming removed 6 bases at V and 3 bases at J, with 21 bases between. The CDR3 is made up of 16 amino acids. CDR1 SNHLY and CDR2 FYNNEI come from the germline V gene. DNA for the CDR3: TGTGCCAGCAGCCCTTTGGACAGTCCCAGGGTCTACGAGCAGTACTTC. Protein: CASSPLDSPRVYEQYF.

This chain's CDR3 is CASSPGLAGSEQYF. CDR3 bases: TGTGCCAGCAGCCCGGGACTAGCGGGAAGCGAGCAGTACTTC. The chain uses TRBV3-1 (or the pseudogene TRBV3-2) and TRBJ2-7; 13 bases map to TRBD2. Germline V CDR1 and CDR2: LGHDT, YNNKEL (reference sequence). J was trimmed by 6 bases and V by 4 bases; bases with no gene match: 3. This CDR3 is 14 amino acids long.

This chain uses TRBV20-1 with TRBJ2-7; TRBD1 agrees at 8 bases. V shed 3 bases, J shed 5 bases, and the junction held 6 bases outside the gene matches. In germline, CDR1 is DFQATT, CDR2 SNEGSKA (reference sequence). The CDR3 covers 13 residues. CDR3 sequence reads: CSASPGQGDEQYV. The CDR3 DNA reads TGCAGTGCTAGTCCAGGACAGGGTGACGAGCAGTACGTC.

The chain employs TRBV10-2 and TRBJ2-2, with D perhaps TRBD2 (5 bases). This CDR3 spans 14 amino acids. V was pared by 5 bases and J by 5 bases, with 12 bases between. Germline CDR1 reads WSHSY; CDR2 reads SAAADI. CDR3 nucleotide sequence: TGCGCCAGCAGTAGCGGCCAACTAACCGGGGAGCTGTTTTTT. Amino acid sequence: CASSSGQLTGELFF.

This clone showed up just once. V usage is TRBV6-1 and J usage is TRBJ1-3; D is undetermined. The CDR3 is 17 residues long. Trimming removed 0 bases at V and 0 bases at J, with 12 bases between. The germline CDR1 and CDR2 sequences are MNHNS and SASEGT. DNA for the CDR3: TGTGCCAGCAGTGAAGCGGGCACTTATTACTCTGGAAACACCATATATTTT. Translating it yields CASSEAGTYYSGNTIYF.

The CDR3: CASSPLGLAHEQFF. The CDR3, as DNA: TGTGCCAGCAGCCCTTTGGGACTAGCCCATGAGCAGTTCTTC. This sequence joins TRBV14 and TRBJ2-1; 9 bases map to TRBD2. This CDR3 has 14 residues. V gave up 4 bases and J gave up 8 bases; unmatched junction bases: 6. CDR1 SGHDN and CDR2 FVKESK come from the germline V gene.

The chain recombines TRBV14 with TRBJ1-2; possibly TRBD1 for D (6 bases). CDR1 and CDR2 (germline): SGHDN, FVKESK. The ends were cut back, 4 bases at V and 8 bases at J, with 20 bases in the middle. There are 15 residues in the CDR3. The CDR3 protein is CASSLLLTGSEGYTF. CDR3 coding DNA: TGTGCCAGCAGCCTCCTCCTGACAGGCTCGGAGGGCTACACCTTC.

The chain joins TRBV5-4 to TRBJ1-1; D unresolved. The CDR3 consists of 14 residues. Germline lookup yields CDR1 SGHNT and CDR2 YYREEE (reference sequence). V was pared by 4 bases and J by 1 base, with 11 bases between. This CDR3 is CASSRASGNTEAFF. Written as DNA, the CDR3 is TGTGCCAGCAGCCGAGCATCCGGGAACACTGAAGCTTTCTTT.

The chain couples TRBV18 to TRBJ1-3; D is unclear. This CDR3 has 17 residues. Per the germline V gene, CDR1 is KGHSH and CDR2 is LQKENI. Trimming left V 0 bases short and J 1 base short, with 13 bases between. The CDR3 spells CASSPPLRGWSGNTIYF. CDR3 DNA sequence: TGTGCCAGCTCACCACCGCTCCGGGGTTGGTCTGGAAACACCATATATTTT.

The chain recombines TRBV18 with TRBJ1-5; 8 bases line up with TRBD1. The CDR3 contains 15 residues. V was pared by 3 bases and J by 6 bases, with 7 bases of the junction left unmatched. CDR1 and CDR2 from the germline V gene are KGHSH and LQKENI. The CDR3 DNA reads TGTGCCAGCTCACCCCCACCCGGACAGGGTCAGCCCCAGCATTTT. Translating gives CASSPPPGQGQPQHF. Using reference TRBV18 and TRBJ1-5 for the parts outside the CDR3, the full variable domain is NAGVMQNPRHLVRRRGQEARLRCSPMKGHSHVYWYRQLPEEGLKFMVYLQKENIIDESGMPKERFSAEFPKEGPSILRIQQVVRGDSAAYFCASSPPPGQGQPQHFGDGTRLSIL.

The chain has TRBV4-3 and TRBJ2-1; D perhaps matches TRBD1 (6 bases). There are 13 residues in the CDR3. Germline CDR1 LGHNA, CDR2 YSLEER. Trimming took off 3 bases at V and 8 bases at J, with 11 bases between the two ends. The CDR3 here is CASSHAQGDEQFF. In nucleotides, the CDR3 is TGCGCCAGCAGCCACGCACAGGGTGATGAGCAGTTCTTC.

This clone was seen once. The chain carries TRBV29-1 and TRBJ1-1; 8 nucleotides align to TRBD1. J was trimmed by 5 bases and V by 8 bases; bases with no gene match: 4. There are 11 residues in the CDR3. Looked up from germline, CDR1 is SQVTM and CDR2 is ANQGSEA. CDR3 sequence (DNA): TGCAGCATCCGACAGGGGACTGAAGCTTTCTTT. Its protein is CSIRQGTEAFF.

The chain links TRBV5-8 to TRBJ1-1, with a tentative D call TRBD1 (5 bases). Trimming removed 4 bases at V and 3 bases at J, with 13 bases between. Germline CDR1 reads SGHTS; CDR2 reads YDEGEE. The CDR3 is made up of 14 amino acids. The CDR3 reads CASSPVGGHTEAFF. The DNA of the CDR3 is TGTGCCAGCAGCCCCGTCGGGGGTCACACTGAAGCTTTCTTT.

This rearrangement joins TRBV25-1 to TRBJ1-1; D ambiguous. V dropped 4 bases and J dropped 3 bases, with 3 bases sitting between them. Germline lookup yields CDR1 MGHDK and CDR2 SYGVNS. The length of the CDR3 is 11 residues. CDR3 nucleotides: TGTGCCAGCAGTGCTTACACTGAAGCTTTCTTT. This encodes CASSAYTEAFF.

The rearrangement uses TRBV10-2 and TRBJ1-1; D unclear. The CDR3 is 14 residues long. The ends were cut back, 3 bases at V and 1 base at J, with 9 bases in the middle. In germline, CDR1 is WSHSY, CDR2 SAAADI. This CDR3 is CASSEVGGNTEAFF. The CDR3 coding sequence is TGCGCCAGCAGTGAAGTGGGAGGGAACACTGAAGCTTTCTTT.